Following are 29 T cell receptor beta chains from one sample sequenced in a study of graft-versus-host responses after intestinal transplantation. Antigen specificity for these receptors is unknown. Sequencing was performed with immunoSEQ multiplex PCR; in TCRdb, only in-frame clones are kept and a portion is missing. This table has approximately 50,000 clones, 70% to 85% appearing once. This specimen consisted of unstimulated CD4+ T cells sorted from spleen or lymph node cells, obtained before transplant. These receptors were taken from a human donor who was the organ donor for an intestinal transplant.

The chain has TRBV6-5 and TRBJ1-1, with 8 bases fitting TRBD1. This CDR3 comprises 14 residues. J was trimmed by 5 bases and V by 5 bases; bases with no gene match: 7. Per the germline V gene, CDR1 is MNHEY and CDR2 is SVGAGI. The CDR3 protein is CASSVARGLTEAFF. In DNA form, the CDR3 reads TGTGCCAGCAGTGTTGCCAGGGGGCTGACTGAAGCTTTCTTT.

This chain uses TRBV5-1 with TRBJ2-5; D unresolved. This CDR3 is built from 12 residues. Per germline, CDR1 SGHRS and CDR2 YFSETQ. V was pared by 1 base and J by 0 bases, with 1 base between. The chain's CDR3 is CASSLYQETQYF. The CDR3 DNA reads TGCGCCAGCAGCTTGTACCAAGAGACCCAGTACTTC.

The genes are TRBV7-9 and TRBJ2-2, with D perhaps matching TRBD1 (6 bases). V lost 5 bases and J lost 5, with 18 bases in between. This CDR3 region has 16 residues. Germline CDR1 and CDR2: SEHNR and FQNEAQ (reference sequence). The CDR3 nucleotides are TGTGCCAGCAGCCTAAGGGGTGAAGGGGGTACCGGGGAGCTGTTTTTT. Translated: CASSLRGEGGTGELFF.

CDR3 DNA sequence: TGTGCCAGCAGTCCCCCGGGACTAGCGGGTAATGAGCAGTTCTTC. Protein: CASSPPGLAGNEQFF. V gene TRBV9 combines with J gene TRBJ2-1; 12 bases align to TRBD2. Germline V gene lookup returns CDR1 SGDLS and CDR2 YYNGEE. CDR3 length equals 15 residues. The trim removed 5 bases at V and 7 bases at J, leaving 7 bases unmatched.

This chain uses TRBV30 with TRBJ1-2; tentative D call: TRBD1 (5 bases). Germline CDR1 is GTSNPN and CDR2 is SVGIG (reference sequence). The CDR3 runs 14 residues. V shed 2 bases and J shed 0 bases, with 10 bases lying between them. Here the CDR3 DNA reads TGTGCCTGGAGTTTTGGGGCAGCTAACTATGGCTACACCTTC. Residues: CAWSFGAANYGYTF.

The chain uses TRBV30 and TRBJ1-5, with 8 bases matching TRBD1. The CDR3 extends over 16 amino acids. Trimming removed 3 bases from V and 3 bases from J; junction bases left unmatched: 10. Germline values: CDR1 GTSNPN, CDR2 SVGIG (reference sequence). CDR3 sequence (DNA): TGTGCCTGGAGCCCCCCGACAGGGGCCCCCAATCAGCCCCAGCATTTT. Translation gives CAWSPPTGAPNQPQHF.

The V gene is TRBV4-3, the J gene TRBJ2-7, with D unclear. V lost 4 bases and J lost 2, with 12 bases in between. Germline V CDR1 and CDR2: LGHNA, YSLEER. The CDR3 runs 14 residues. This CDR3 is CASSLTETTYEQYF. CDR3 in DNA: TGCGCCAGCAGCCTAACTGAGACCACCTACGAGCAGTACTTC.

The rearrangement joins TRBV18 to TRBJ2-7, with D maybe TRBD1 (7 bases). V dropped 3 bases and J dropped 2 bases, with 11 bases sitting between them. The CDR3 totals 14 residues. Germline loops: CDR1 KGHSH, CDR2 LQKENI. CDR3 DNA sequence: TGTGCCAGCTCACCTCAGGGGGGTCCCTACGAGCAGTACTTC. Translation gives CASSPQGGPYEQYF.

This chain joins TRBV12-2 and TRBJ2-7; the D call TRBD1 from the table was never checked on the DNA. TRBV12-2 is a pseudogene. The CDR3 runs to 16 residues. The DNA for the CDR3 is TGTGCTTCTCATCATTTCGGGGGACAGGGCACCTACGAGCAGTACTTC. It is translated as CASHHFGGQGTYEQYF.

The rearrangement links TRBV10-2 to TRBJ2-3; perhaps TRBD2 as D (6 bases). The length of the CDR3 is 14 residues. From germline, CDR1 is WSHSY and CDR2 SAAADI. V lost 8 bases, J lost 2 bases, and 14 bases lay in between. The CDR3 sequence is CASRRLANTDTQYF. CDR3 coding DNA: TGCGCCAGCCGTCGTCTAGCGAACACAGATACGCAGTATTTT.

The V call is TRBV19, the J call TRBJ1-5; a possible D gene is TRBD1 (5 bases). Per the germline V gene, CDR1 is LNHDA and CDR2 is SQIVND (reference sequence). Trimming took off 3 bases at V and 4 bases at J, with 10 bases between the two ends. CDR3 length: 14 residues. Here the CDR3 reads CASSISRANQPQHF. The CDR3 nucleotides read TGTGCCAGTAGTATCTCCAGGGCTAATCAGCCCCAGCATTTT.

V and J are TRBV29-1 and TRBJ2-5; D might be TRBD1 or TRBD2, each matching 5 bases. The CDR3 consists of 15 residues. Germline assignment: CDR1 SQVTM and CDR2 ANQGSEA. Trimming left V 1 base short and J 5 bases short, with 17 bases between. In DNA form, the CDR3 reads TGCAGCGTTGAAGGGGGGACCTTACGAAGGGAGACCCAGTACTTC. Residues: CSVEGGTLRRETQYF.

V gene TRBV10-3 combines with J gene TRBJ1-1, with D tentatively TRBD1 (5 bases). The V gene's germline CDR1 is ENHRY and CDR2 SYGVKD. The length of the CDR3 is 13 residues. V was trimmed by 3 bases and J by 2 bases, leaving 7 bases between them. CDR3 sequence reads: CAISEWDNTEAFF. The CDR3 bases are TGTGCCATCAGTGAATGGGACAACACTGAAGCTTTCTTT.

CDR3 nucleotides: TGTGCCAGCAGCTCCGGAGGGATTGGGGAGCAGTACTTC. Amino acid sequence: CASSSGGIGEQYF. V usage is TRBV11-2 and J usage is TRBJ2-7, with TRBD2 as a possible D gene (6 bases). CDR3 length equals 13 residues. CDR1 SGHAT and CDR2 FQNNGV come from the germline V gene. V lost 4 bases and J lost 7, with 14 bases in between.

The chain combines TRBV5-4 with TRBJ2-1; 9 bases agree with TRBD2. The CDR3 loop spans 17 amino acids. Germline V CDR1 and CDR2: SGHNT, YYREEE (reference sequence). The J segment lost 5 bases and the V segment lost 3 bases, leaving 12 bases of the junction unmatched. This chain's CDR3 is CASSSLTSGAPDNEQFF. DNA of the CDR3: TGTGCCAGCAGCTCCCTGACTAGCGGAGCGCCCGACAATGAGCAGTTCTTC.

The chain links TRBV6-5 to TRBJ2-2, with 10 bases lining up with TRBD2. The CDR3 has 15 residues. From germline, CDR1 is MNHEY and CDR2 SVGAGI. With V trimmed by 6 bases and J by 5 bases, 6 bases remained unmatched. CDR3 bases: TGTGCCAGCAGATGGACTAGCGGAAGGACCGGGGAGCTGTTTTTT. It yields the protein CASRWTSGRTGELFF.

This sequence joins TRBV19 and TRBJ2-3; D gene unclear. Between the trimmed V and J ends, which lost 2 bases and 5 bases, there was a span of 8 bases. Germline values: CDR1 LNHDA, CDR2 SQIVND (reference sequence). The CDR3 consists of 13 residues. The CDR3 region has the DNA TGTGCCAGTAGTATATTATCGGGAGATACGCAGTATTTT. Its translation: CASSILSGDTQYF.

The chain couples TRBV6-5 to TRBJ1-1, with a tentative D call TRBD1 (6 bases). V shed 5 bases and J shed 1 base, with 8 bases lying between them. CDR1 is MNHEY, CDR2 SVGAGI, per germline. This CDR3 region has 13 residues. CDR3: CASSPGQNTEAFF. The CDR3 region has the DNA TGTGCCAGCAGTCCGGGACAGAACACTGAAGCTTTCTTT.

V usage is TRBV5-1 and J usage is TRBJ1-4; D remains ambiguous. The germline V gene has CDR1 SGHRS and CDR2 YFSETQ. The CDR3 spans 16 residues. The V and J ends lost 2 bases and 0 bases respectively, with 11 bases between them. The CDR3 is CASSFASPATNEKLFF. The CDR3 region has the DNA TGCGCCAGCAGCTTTGCCAGCCCCGCAACTAATGAAAAACTGTTTTTT.

The chain joins TRBV12-5 to TRBJ1-5, with 7 bases fitting TRBD1. Germline CDR1 reads LGHNT; CDR2 reads FRNRAP. V was clipped by 0 bases and J by 3 bases; unmatched bases: 14. The CDR3 is made up of 19 amino acids. CDR3 protein: CASGLVLTGAYGVNQPQHF. CDR3 coding DNA: TGTGCTAGTGGTTTGGTACTCACAGGGGCCTATGGGGTCAATCAGCCCCAGCATTTT.

The chain employs TRBV29-1 and TRBJ2-5, with D perhaps TRBD1 or TRBD2 (5 bases each). The CDR3 is 15 residues long. Per germline, CDR1 SQVTM and CDR2 ANQGSEA. Trimming pared 4 bases from V and 5 bases from J, leaving 20 bases between. The CDR3 DNA reads as TGCAGCGTTGCCCCCCTAGCCGCCCAGGGCGAGACCCAGTACTTC. As protein: CSVAPLAAQGETQYF.

This clone was picked up one time. The chain uses TRBV7-2 and TRBJ1-2; no firm D call. The CDR3 sequence is 13 residues long. V was trimmed by 4 bases and J by 6 bases, leaving 12 bases between them. From germline, CDR1 is SGHTA and CDR2 FQGNSA. In DNA form, the CDR3 reads TGTGCCAGCAGCTATTCGAGTGGCGATGGCTACACCTTC. This codes for CASSYSSGDGYTF.

V usage is TRBV7-8 and J usage is TRBJ2-7; either TRBD1 or TRBD2 may supply D (5 bases each). CDR1 and CDR2 (germline): SGHVS, FQNEAQ. Trimming took 4 bases from V and 2 from J, leaving 15 bases between them. The CDR3 extends over 15 amino acids. The CDR3 is CASSSGAGIAYEQYF. CDR3 DNA: TGTGCCAGCAGCTCCGGGGCAGGTATAGCCTACGAGCAGTACTTC.

The chain recombines TRBV19 with TRBJ1-2, with D perhaps TRBD1 (6 bases). V lost 7 bases, J lost 3 bases, and 18 bases lay in between. The CDR3 is made up of 15 amino acids. CDR1 and CDR2 from the germline V gene are LNHDA and SQIVND (reference sequence). The DNA of the CDR3 is TGTGCCAGTATTAAACAGGGCGGCGGGGACTATGGCTACACCTTC. Residues: CASIKQGGGDYGYTF. The variable domain in full, with the rest retrieved from reference TRBV19 and TRBJ1-2, is DGGITQSPKYLFRKEGQNVTLSCEQNLNHDAMYWYRQDPGQGLRLIYYSQIVNDFQKGDIAEGYSVSREKKESFPLTVTSAQKNPTAFYLCASIKQGGGDYGYTFGSGTRLTVV.

The chain links TRBV9 to TRBJ2-5, with D unclear. The ends were cut back, 0 bases at V and 5 bases at J, with 14 bases in the middle. The CDR3 has 15 residues. Looked up from germline, CDR1 is SGDLS and CDR2 is YYNGEE. In nucleotides, the CDR3 is TGTGCCAGCAGCGTAGGGAAAGGGATTCGGGAGACCCAGTACTTC. Its protein product is CASSVGKGIRETQYF.

The chain joins TRBV19 to TRBJ2-5; possibly TRBD2 for D (5 bases). Germline lookup yields CDR1 LNHDA and CDR2 SQIVND (reference sequence). V dropped 3 bases and J dropped 4 bases, with 15 bases sitting between them. The CDR3 totals 15 residues. The CDR3 reads CASSIKRGLGETQYF. CDR3 nucleotide sequence: TGTGCCAGTAGTATCAAACGAGGGTTGGGAGAGACCCAGTACTTC.

The rearrangement uses TRBV5-8 and TRBJ2-3; the match to TRBD2 covers 7 bases. Germline CDR1 and CDR2: SGHTS and YDEGEE. Unmatched junction bases numbered 22, after V lost 4 bases and J lost 8 bases. This CDR3 is built from 18 residues. CDR3 region: CASSRGVVFRAGIGTQYF. As DNA, the CDR3 is TGTGCCAGCAGCCGGGGGGTTGTGTTCCGAGCCGGGATAGGTACGCAGTATTTT.

In this sample, this clone turned up a few times. The chain joins TRBV2 to TRBJ1-1; D unresolved. This CDR3 comprises 13 residues. V was clipped by 3 bases and J by 5 bases, with 10 bases between them. Germline V lookup: CDR1 SNHLY, CDR2 FYNNEI. The CDR3 sequence is CASSDEVSTEAFF. The CDR3 bases are TGTGCCAGCAGTGACGAGGTTTCGACTGAAGCTTTCTTT.

This clone has more than one count but fewer than ten. The chain links TRBV7-9 to TRBJ2-1, with 7 bases lining up with TRBD2. The ends lost 5 bases at V and 6 bases at J; junction bases unmatched: 13. CDR1 SEHNR and CDR2 FQNEAQ come from the germline V gene (reference sequence). This CDR3 has 16 residues. As DNA, the CDR3 is TGTGCCAGCAGCCCTTATGGGGGGAGGGCCGGCAATGAGCAGTTCTTC. Protein sequence: CASSPYGGRAGNEQFF.